A single sample is the source of the 15 T cell receptor beta chains below, sequenced in a study of CD4 T cells in relation to SARS-CoV-2 and coronaviruses. Unexposed donor CD4+ T cells date from about 2011-2018, before the COVID-19 pandemic. After about ten days of culture, CD4+ T cells were isolated. Their cognate antigens are unknown. This table comes from immunoSEQ multiplex PCR, and its TCRdb copy is limited to in-frame clones, with some not included. The sample consists of 20,000 or so clones, about 80% of them appearing once. Sequences were obtained from CD4+ T cells from PBMCs, cultured in vitro. The receptors come from a human donor in good health.

V gene TRBV7-3 combines with J gene TRBJ2-3; no definite D call. The CDR3 contains 13 residues. Germline CDR1 reads SGHTA; CDR2 reads FQGTGA. Between the trimmed V and J ends, which lost 1 base and 4 bases, there was a span of 6 bases. The chain's CDR3 is CASSLIGADTQYF. The CDR3 DNA sequence: TGTGCCAGCAGCTTAATAGGTGCAGATACGCAGTATTTT.

The chain uses TRBV11-2 and TRBJ1-1; weak D call: TRBD1 (6 bases). V was clipped by 1 base and J by 3 bases, with 9 bases between them. Germline values: CDR1 SGHAT, CDR2 FQNNGV. The CDR3 totals 14 residues. CDR3 DNA: TGTGCCAGCAGCTTAGCACAGGGTTACACTGAAGCTTTCTTT. Its translation: CASSLAQGYTEAFF. Complete variable domain (other parts from reference TRBV11-2 and TRBJ1-1): EAGVAQSPRYKIIEKRQSVAFWCNPISGHATLYWYQQILGQGPKLLIQFQNNGVVDDSQLPKDRFSAERLKGVDSTLKIQPAKLEDSAVYLCASSLAQGYTEAFFGQGTRLTVV.

This rearrangement joins TRBV20-1 to TRBJ1-1; D is undetermined. V gave up 5 bases and J gave up 4 bases, with 8 bases separating them. This CDR3 contains 11 residues. CDR1 is DFQATT and CDR2 is SNEGSKA in the germline V gene (reference sequence). Here the CDR3 DNA reads TGCAGTGCTCCAGAGCCCACTGAAGCTTTCTTT. Its protein is CSAPEPTEAFF.

The V gene is TRBV11-2, the J gene TRBJ1-1; D not resolved. V was trimmed by 5 bases and J by 1 base, leaving 17 bases between them. Germline V gene sequence: CDR1 SGHAT, CDR2 FQNNGV. CDR3 length: 16 amino acids. In DNA form, the CDR3 reads TGTGCCAGCAGCACCCTAAAGGCGGCAGGGAACACTGAAGCTTTCTTT. It specifies CASSTLKAAGNTEAFF.

The chain combines TRBV6-2 or TRBV6-3 with TRBJ1-1; 12 nucleotides align to TRBD1. The ends lost 5 bases at V and 4 bases at J; junction bases unmatched: 8. The CDR3 is made up of 16 amino acids. Germline values: CDR1 MNHEY, CDR2 SVGEGT. The CDR3 loop reads CASSRGQGAFGTEAFF. The CDR3 nucleotides are TGTGCCAGCAGTAGGGGACAGGGGGCGTTCGGCACTGAAGCTTTCTTT.

The CDR3 sequence: CASSLSSSGRVNEQFF. The CDR3 nucleotides read TGCGCCAGCAGCTTGTCGTCTAGCGGGAGGGTAAATGAGCAGTTCTTC. This sequence joins TRBV5-1 and TRBJ2-1; 12 bases fit TRBD2. With 1 base clipped from V and 7 bases from J, the junction kept 6 bases outside the gene matches. The CDR3 is 16 residues long. Germline V CDR1 and CDR2: SGHRS, YFSETQ.

The chain has TRBV4-3 and TRBJ2-3, with TRBD1 as a possible D gene (6 bases). The CDR3 totals 15 residues. Between the trimmed V and J ends, which lost 1 base and 4 bases, there was a span of 12 bases. Looked up from germline, CDR1 is LGHNA and CDR2 is YSLEER. The CDR3 region is CASSQGGRTADTQYF. For the CDR3, the DNA is TGCGCCAGCAGCCAAGGGGGTAGGACAGCAGATACGCAGTATTTT.

This sequence joins TRBV7-9 and TRBJ2-7; 13 bases fit TRBD2. This CDR3 has 19 residues. The ends lost 4 bases at V and 0 bases at J; junction bases unmatched: 12. Germline V gene sequence: CDR1 SEHNR, CDR2 FQNEAQ (reference sequence). The CDR3 DNA reads TGTGCCAGCAGCTCAACGGTTGGACTAGCGGGGGTTAGCTCCTACGAGCAGTACTTC. Its translation: CASSSTVGLAGVSSYEQYF.

The chain employs TRBV6-6 and TRBJ1-3, with D maybe TRBD1 (5 bases). Germline V lookup: CDR1 MNHNY, CDR2 SVGAGI (reference sequence). The CDR3 length is 15 residues. V lost 4 bases to trimming and J lost 0 bases, with 10 bases between them. DNA of the CDR3: TGTGCCAGCAGTTCCAGGGAGGACTCTGGAAACACCATATATTTT. Translating it yields CASSSREDSGNTIYF.

The chain is built from TRBV7-2 and TRBJ1-1, with D possibly matching TRBD1 (6 bases). From germline, CDR1 is SGHTA and CDR2 FQGNSA. CDR3 length equals 14 residues. V gave up 5 bases and J gave up 1 base, with 11 bases separating them. CDR3 sequence: CASSPGGPNTEAFF. CDR3 DNA: TGTGCCAGCAGCCCTGGGGGCCCGAACACTGAAGCTTTCTTT.

This rearrangement joins TRBV6-5 to TRBJ2-5; D is possibly TRBD2 (5 bases). Trimming stripped 5 bases from V and 2 bases from J, with 9 bases between. The CDR3 is 13 residues long. Per germline, CDR1 MNHEY and CDR2 SVGAGI. CDR3 amino acids: CASSHGIQETQYF. In DNA, the CDR3 is TGTGCCAGCAGTCACGGGATACAAGAGACCCAGTACTTC.

This clone ranks as medium-sized (0.01 to 0.1%). The CDR3 coding sequence is TGTGCCAGTAGTATTGGGGGTTCATCCTCCTACGAGCAGTACTTC. The encoded protein is CASSIGGSSSYEQYF. This chain connects TRBV19 to TRBJ2-7; D is possibly TRBD1 or TRBD2 (5 bases each). This CDR3 is built from 15 residues. Germline-derived CDR1 and CDR2 are LNHDA and SQIVND (reference sequence). The V and J ends lost 3 bases and 0 bases respectively, with 12 bases between them.

This clone was counted only a few times. The chain links TRBV7-8 to TRBJ2-4; 12 bases match TRBD2. CDR3 length: 15 residues. CDR1 is SGHVS, CDR2 FQNEAQ, per germline. Trimming removed 5 bases from V and 8 bases from J; junction bases left unmatched: 7. The CDR3, as DNA: TGTGCCAGCAGCACCAGACTAGCGGGAGCGTACATTCAGTACTTC. Amino acids: CASSTRLAGAYIQYF.

Only a few counts were recorded for this clone. This chain links TRBV11-3 with TRBJ1-6; weak D call: TRBD1 (6 bases). The V end was cut by 4 bases, the J end by 9 bases, with 16 bases between. This CDR3 is 15 amino acids long. Germline loops: CDR1 SGHNT, CDR2 YENEEA. The CDR3 sequence is CASSSRQVLISPLHF. The CDR3 DNA follows: TGTGCCAGCAGCTCTCGACAGGTCCTCATTTCACCCCTCCACTTT.

The chain joins TRBV11-3 to TRBJ1-1; perhaps TRBD1 as D (5 bases). From germline, CDR1 is SGHNT and CDR2 YENEEA. V lost 5 bases, J lost 6 bases, and 10 bases lay in between. The CDR3 spans 12 residues. DNA of the CDR3: TGTGCCAGCAGCGGGGCAGCGGCTGAAGCTTTCTTT. This sequence encodes CASSGAAAEAFF.